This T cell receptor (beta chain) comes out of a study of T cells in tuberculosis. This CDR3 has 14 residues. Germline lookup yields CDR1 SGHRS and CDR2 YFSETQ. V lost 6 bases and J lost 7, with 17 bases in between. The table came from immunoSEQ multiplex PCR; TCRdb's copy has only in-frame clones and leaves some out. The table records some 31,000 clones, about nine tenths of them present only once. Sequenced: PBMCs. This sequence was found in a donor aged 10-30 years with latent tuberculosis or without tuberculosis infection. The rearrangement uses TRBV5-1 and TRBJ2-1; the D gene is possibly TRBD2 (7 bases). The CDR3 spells CASTQGGGANEQFF. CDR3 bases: TGCGCCAGCACCCAAGGTGGGGGGGCAAATGAGCAGTTCTTC.